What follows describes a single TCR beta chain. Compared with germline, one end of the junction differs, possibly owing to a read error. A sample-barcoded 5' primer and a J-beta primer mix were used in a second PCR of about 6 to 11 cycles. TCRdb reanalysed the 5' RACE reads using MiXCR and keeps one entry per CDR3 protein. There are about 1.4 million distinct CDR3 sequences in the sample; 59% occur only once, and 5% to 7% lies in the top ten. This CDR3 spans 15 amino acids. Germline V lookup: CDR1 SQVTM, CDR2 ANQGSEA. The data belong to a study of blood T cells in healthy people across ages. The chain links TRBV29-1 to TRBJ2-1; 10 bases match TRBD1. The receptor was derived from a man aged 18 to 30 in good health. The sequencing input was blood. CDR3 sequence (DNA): TGCAACGTTAGTATCGGGACAGGGGCCTACAATGAGCAGTTCTTC. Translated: CNVSIGTGAYNEQFF.